This entry lists 9 T cell receptor beta chains sequenced from one sample in a study of cytomegalovirus exposure and HLA in healthy donors listed by TCRdb under 2017. The library was built by means of the immunoSEQ multiplex PCR assay. The multiplex PCR relied on a mix of 60 forward primers for TCR Vbeta segments and 13 reverse primers for TCR Jbeta segments. In its TCRdb copy, this immuneACCESS table keeps in-frame sequences only and misses some clones. Where compared with another copy, unresolved V genes explain less than half of these, and the others have no known cause. For this sample there are about 160,000 clones; about three quarters appear just once. Of the sample, about 2.6% is held by the ten largest clones. Sequencing used PBMCs. Receptors were obtained from a woman aged 35 to 49 in good health and CMV-seropositive.

This clone was found a few times. V usage is TRBV18 and J usage is TRBJ2-2, with TRBD1 matching 10 bases. Unmatched junction bases numbered 4, after V lost 4 bases and J lost 5 bases. CDR1 and CDR2 from the germline V gene are KGHSH and LQKENI. This CDR3 is built from 15 residues. CDR3 in amino acids: CASSLTGGRTGELFF. The DNA of the CDR3 is TGTGCCAGCTCACTGACAGGGGGCCGGACCGGGGAGCTGTTTTTT.

The DNA for the CDR3 is TGTGCCAGCAGCTTAGTTCAGGGGTCCTACAATGAGCAGTTCTTC. Its translation is CASSLVQGSYNEQFF. This rearrangement joins TRBV13 to TRBJ2-1, with D perhaps matching TRBD1 (6 bases). This CDR3 region has 15 residues. From germline, CDR1 is PRHDT and CDR2 FYEKMQ (reference sequence). Trimming left V 1 base short and J 1 base short, with 8 bases between.

This chain connects TRBV27 to TRBJ1-1; possible D gene TRBD1, 5 bases. This CDR3 comprises 14 residues. V lost 6 bases to trimming and J lost 3 bases, with 14 bases between them. Germline V gene lookup returns CDR1 MNHEY and CDR2 SMNVEV (reference sequence). CDR3: CASRFWGADTEAFF. The CDR3 region has the DNA TGTGCCAGCAGGTTTTGGGGCGCAGACACTGAAGCTTTCTTT.

The rearrangement uses TRBV11-2 and TRBJ2-7; 7 bases agree with TRBD2. Germline loops: CDR1 SGHAT, CDR2 FQNNGV. The CDR3 is 15 residues long. The junction had 3 bases not matched to a gene; V was cut back by 1 base and J by 0 bases. CDR3: CASSLGGGSSYEQYF. DNA of the CDR3: TGTGCCAGCAGCTTAGGGGGGGGGAGCTCCTACGAGCAGTACTTC.

V usage is TRBV6-6 and J usage is TRBJ2-1; 13 nucleotides line up with TRBD2. CDR3 size: 16 residues. V shed 4 bases, J shed 7 bases, and the junction held 7 bases outside the gene matches. Germline V gene data show CDR1 as MNHNY and CDR2 as SVGAGI (reference sequence). This CDR3 reads CASSSPGLAGDNEQFF. Here the CDR3 DNA reads TGTGCCAGCAGTTCCCCAGGACTAGCGGGGGATAATGAGCAGTTCTTC.

This chain joins TRBV30 and TRBJ1-4; D is uncertain. This CDR3 is built from 12 residues. Germline CDR1 and CDR2: GTSNPN and SVGIG (reference sequence). V was pared by 7 bases and J by 4 bases, with 10 bases between. CDR3 sequence reads: CASQVLNEKLFF. In nucleotides, the CDR3 is TGTGCCTCCCAGGTGCTTAATGAAAAACTGTTTTTT.

The gene calls are TRBV2 and TRBJ1-2; the match to TRBD1 covers 9 bases. From germline, CDR1 is SNHLY and CDR2 FYNNEI. The CDR3 covers 14 residues. The V segment lost 7 bases and the J segment 1 base; nucleotides outside the gene matches: 4. CDR3 sequence: CASTQGQGNYGYTF. The CDR3 coding sequence is TGTGCCAGCACTCAGGGACAGGGTAACTATGGCTACACCTTC.

The chain couples TRBV7-2 to TRBJ1-2, with TRBD1 identical over 7 bases. The CDR3 length is 13 residues. The germline V gene encodes CDR1 SGHTA and CDR2 FQGNSA. V lost 1 base and J lost 6; bases outside the gene matches: 2. The CDR3 reads CASSLDRGDGYTF. The CDR3 DNA sequence: TGTGCCAGCAGCTTAGACAGGGGAGATGGCTACACCTTC.

The gene calls are TRBV4-2 and TRBJ1-3; weak D call: TRBD1 (5 bases). The CDR3 runs 15 residues. V lost 1 base and J 0 bases, leaving 7 bases between the germline ends. Germline V CDR1 and CDR2: LGHNA, YNFKEQ. In DNA, the CDR3 is TGTGCCAGCAGCCAAGGGGACTACTCTGGAAACACCATATATTTT. As protein: CASSQGDYSGNTIYF.